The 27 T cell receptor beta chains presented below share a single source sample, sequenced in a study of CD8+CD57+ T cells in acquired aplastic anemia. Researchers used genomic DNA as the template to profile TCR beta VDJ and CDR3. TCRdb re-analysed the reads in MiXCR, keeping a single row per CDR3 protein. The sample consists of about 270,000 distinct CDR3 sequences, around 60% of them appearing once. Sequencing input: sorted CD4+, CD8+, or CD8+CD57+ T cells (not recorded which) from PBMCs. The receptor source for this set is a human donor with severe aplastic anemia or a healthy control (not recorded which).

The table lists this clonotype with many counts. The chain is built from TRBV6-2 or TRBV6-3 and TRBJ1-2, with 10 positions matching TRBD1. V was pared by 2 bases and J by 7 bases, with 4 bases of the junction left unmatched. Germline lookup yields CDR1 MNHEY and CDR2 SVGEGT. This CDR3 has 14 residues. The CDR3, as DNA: TGTGCCAGCAGTTACCGGGACAGGGGTCGTGGCTACACCTTC. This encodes CASSYRDRGRGYTF.

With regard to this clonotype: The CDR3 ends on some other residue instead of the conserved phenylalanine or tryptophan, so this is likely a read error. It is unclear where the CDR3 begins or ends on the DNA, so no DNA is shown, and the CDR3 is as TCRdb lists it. The CDR3 here is CASSSPGTEHRYAVV. The chain joins TRBV5-1 to TRBJ2-3; the table's D call TRBD1 went unverified against the DNA. The CDR3 comprises 15 residues, both ends counted. Germline V lookup: CDR1 SGHRS, CDR2 YFSETQ.

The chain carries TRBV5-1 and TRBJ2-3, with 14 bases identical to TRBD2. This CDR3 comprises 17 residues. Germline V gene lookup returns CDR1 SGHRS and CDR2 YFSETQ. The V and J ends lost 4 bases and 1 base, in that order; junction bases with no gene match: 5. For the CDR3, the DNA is TGCGCCAGCAGCCCTCCGGGACTAGCGGGGGGCACAGATACGCAGTATTTT. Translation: CASSPPGLAGGTDTQYF.

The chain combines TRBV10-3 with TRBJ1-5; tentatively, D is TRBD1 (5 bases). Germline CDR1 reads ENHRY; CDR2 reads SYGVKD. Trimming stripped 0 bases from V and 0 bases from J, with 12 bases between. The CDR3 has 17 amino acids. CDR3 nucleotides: TGTGCCATCAGTGAGTCGATCAGGGTCGATAGCAATCAGCCCCAGCATTTT. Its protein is CAISESIRVDSNQPQHF.

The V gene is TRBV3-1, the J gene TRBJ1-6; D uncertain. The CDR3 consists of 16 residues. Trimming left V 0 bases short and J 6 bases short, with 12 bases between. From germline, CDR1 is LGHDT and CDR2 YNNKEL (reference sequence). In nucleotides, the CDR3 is TGTGCCAGCAGCCAAGAATTGAAGAATTTTAATTCACCCCTCCACTTT. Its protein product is CASSQELKNFNSPLHF.

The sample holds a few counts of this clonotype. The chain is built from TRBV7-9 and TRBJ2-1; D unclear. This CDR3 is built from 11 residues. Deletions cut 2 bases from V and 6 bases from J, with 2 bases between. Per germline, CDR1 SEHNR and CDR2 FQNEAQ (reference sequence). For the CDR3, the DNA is TGTGCCAGCAGCTTAATCAATGAGCAGTTCTTC. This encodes CASSLINEQFF. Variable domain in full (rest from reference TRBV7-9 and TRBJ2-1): DTGVSQNPRHKITKRGQNVTFRCDPISEHNRLYWYRQTLGQGPEFLTYFQNEAQLEKSRLLSDRFSAERPKGSFSTLEIQRTEQGDSAMYLCASSLINEQFFGPGTRLTVL.

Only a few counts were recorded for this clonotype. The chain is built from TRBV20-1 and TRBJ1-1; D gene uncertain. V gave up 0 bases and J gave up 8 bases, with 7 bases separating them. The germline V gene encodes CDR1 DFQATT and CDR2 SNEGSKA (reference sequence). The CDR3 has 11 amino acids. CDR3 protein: CSAREWAEAFF. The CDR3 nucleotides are TGCAGTGCTAGAGAATGGGCCGAAGCTTTCTTT.

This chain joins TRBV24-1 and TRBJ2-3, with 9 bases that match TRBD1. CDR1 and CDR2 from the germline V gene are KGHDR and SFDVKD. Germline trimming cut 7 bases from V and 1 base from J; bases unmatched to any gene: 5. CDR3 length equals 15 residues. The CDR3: CATRTGGLGTDTQYF. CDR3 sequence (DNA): TGTGCCACCAGGACAGGGGGTTTGGGCACAGATACGCAGTATTTT.

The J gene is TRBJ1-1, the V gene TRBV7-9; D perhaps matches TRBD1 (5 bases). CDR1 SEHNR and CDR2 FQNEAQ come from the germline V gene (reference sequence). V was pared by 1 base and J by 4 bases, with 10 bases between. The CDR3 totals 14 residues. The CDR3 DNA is TGTGCCAGCAGCTTAGGCCAGACAGTCACTGAAGCTTTCTTT. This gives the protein CASSLGQTVTEAFF.

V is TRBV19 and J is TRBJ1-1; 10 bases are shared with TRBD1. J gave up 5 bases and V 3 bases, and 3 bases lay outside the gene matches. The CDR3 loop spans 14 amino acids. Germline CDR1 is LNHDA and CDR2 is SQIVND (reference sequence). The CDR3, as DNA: TGTGCCAGTAGTATGGGACAGGGGTATACTGAAGCTTTCTTT. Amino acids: CASSMGQGYTEAFF. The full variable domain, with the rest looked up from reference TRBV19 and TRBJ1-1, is DGGITQSPKYLFRKEGQNVTLSCEQNLNHDAMYWYRQDPGQGLRLIYYSQIVNDFQKGDIAEGYSVSREKKESFPLTVTSAQKNPTAFYLCASSMGQGYTEAFFGQGTRLTVV.

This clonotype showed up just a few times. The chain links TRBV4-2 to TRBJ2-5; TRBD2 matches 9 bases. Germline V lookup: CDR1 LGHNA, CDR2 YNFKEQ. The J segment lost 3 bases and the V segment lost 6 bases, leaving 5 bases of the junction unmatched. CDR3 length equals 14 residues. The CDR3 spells CASRHSSGEETQYF. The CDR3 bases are TGTGCCAGCAGGCATTCTAGCGGGGAAGAGACCCAGTACTTC.

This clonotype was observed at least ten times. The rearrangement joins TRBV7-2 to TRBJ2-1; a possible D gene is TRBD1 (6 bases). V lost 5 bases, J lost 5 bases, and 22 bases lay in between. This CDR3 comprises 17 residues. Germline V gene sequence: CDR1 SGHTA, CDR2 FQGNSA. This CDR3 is CASSNFPPRGPHNEQFF. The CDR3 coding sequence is TGTGCCAGCAGCAATTTTCCCCCCAGGGGCCCGCACAATGAGCAGTTCTTC.

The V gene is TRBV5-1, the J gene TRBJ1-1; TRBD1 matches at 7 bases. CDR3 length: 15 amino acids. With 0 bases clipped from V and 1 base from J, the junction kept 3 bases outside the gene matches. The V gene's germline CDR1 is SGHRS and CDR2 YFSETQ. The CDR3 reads CASSLETGRNTEAFF. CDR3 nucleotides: TGCGCCAGCAGCTTGGAGACAGGGCGGAACACTGAAGCTTTCTTT.

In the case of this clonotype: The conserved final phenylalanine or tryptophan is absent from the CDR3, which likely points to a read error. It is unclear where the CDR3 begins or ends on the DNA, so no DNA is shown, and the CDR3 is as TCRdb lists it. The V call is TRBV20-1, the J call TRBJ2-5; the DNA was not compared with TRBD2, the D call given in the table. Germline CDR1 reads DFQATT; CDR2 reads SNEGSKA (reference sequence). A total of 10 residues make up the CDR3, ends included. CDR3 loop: CSVIDVARNT.

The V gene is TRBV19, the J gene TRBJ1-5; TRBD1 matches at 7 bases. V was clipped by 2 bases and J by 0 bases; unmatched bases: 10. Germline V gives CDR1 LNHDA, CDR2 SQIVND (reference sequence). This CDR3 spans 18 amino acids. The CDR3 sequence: CASSIPTGETRSNQPQHF. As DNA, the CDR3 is TGTGCCAGTAGTATACCAACAGGGGAAACACGTAGCAATCAGCCCCAGCATTTT.

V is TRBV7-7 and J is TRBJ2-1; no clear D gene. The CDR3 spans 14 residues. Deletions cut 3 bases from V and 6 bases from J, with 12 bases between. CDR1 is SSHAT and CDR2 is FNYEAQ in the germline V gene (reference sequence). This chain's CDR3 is CASSLGAYGNEQFF. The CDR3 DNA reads TGTGCCAGCAGCTTGGGCGCCTATGGCAATGAGCAGTTCTTC.

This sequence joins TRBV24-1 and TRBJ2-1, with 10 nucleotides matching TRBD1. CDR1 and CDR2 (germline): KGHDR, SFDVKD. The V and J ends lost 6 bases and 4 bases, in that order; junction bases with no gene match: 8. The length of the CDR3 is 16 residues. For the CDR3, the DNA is TGTGCCACCAGTTCTGGACAGGGGGTCCCTTACAATGAGCAGTTCTTC. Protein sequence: CATSSGQGVPYNEQFF.

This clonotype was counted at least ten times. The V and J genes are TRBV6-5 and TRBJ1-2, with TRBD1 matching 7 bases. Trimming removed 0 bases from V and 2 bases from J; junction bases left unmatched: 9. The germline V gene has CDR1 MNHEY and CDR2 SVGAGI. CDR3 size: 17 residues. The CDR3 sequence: CASSYSRSRDRNYGYTF. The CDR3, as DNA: TGTGCCAGCAGTTACTCGAGATCGAGGGACAGAAACTATGGCTACACCTTC.

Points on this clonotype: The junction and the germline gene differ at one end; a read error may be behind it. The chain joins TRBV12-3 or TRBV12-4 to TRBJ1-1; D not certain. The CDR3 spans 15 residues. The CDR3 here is CASSFGREISLGALF. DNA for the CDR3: TGTGCCAGCAGTTTCGGAAGGGAGATTTCTTTGGGAGCTCTCTTT.

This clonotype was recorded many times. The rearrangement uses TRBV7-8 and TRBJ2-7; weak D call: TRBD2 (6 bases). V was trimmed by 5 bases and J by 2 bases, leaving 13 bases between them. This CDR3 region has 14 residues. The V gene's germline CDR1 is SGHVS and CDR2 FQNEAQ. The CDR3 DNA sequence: TGTGCCAGCAGCCTCAGCGGGTTAACCTACGAGCAGTACTTC. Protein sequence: CASSLSGLTYEQYF. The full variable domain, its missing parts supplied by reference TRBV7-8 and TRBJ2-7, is GAGVSQSPRYKVAKRGQDVALRCDPISGHVSLFWYQQALGQGPEFLTYFQNEAQLDKSGLPSDRFFAERPEGSVSTLKIQRTQQEDSAVYLCASSLSGLTYEQYFGPGTRLTVT.

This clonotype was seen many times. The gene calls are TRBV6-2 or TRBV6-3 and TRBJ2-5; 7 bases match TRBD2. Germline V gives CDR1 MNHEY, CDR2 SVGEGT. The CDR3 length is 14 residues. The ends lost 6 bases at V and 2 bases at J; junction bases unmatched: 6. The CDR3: CASRQAGKQETQYF. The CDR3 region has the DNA TGTGCCAGCAGGCAAGCGGGGAAGCAAGAGACCCAGTACTTC.

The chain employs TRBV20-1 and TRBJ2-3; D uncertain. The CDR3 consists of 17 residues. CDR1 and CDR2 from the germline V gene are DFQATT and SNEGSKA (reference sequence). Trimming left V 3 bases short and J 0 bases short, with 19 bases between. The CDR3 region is CSARGIHGRPSTDTQYF. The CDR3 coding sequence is TGCAGTGCTAGGGGTATTCATGGCAGACCAAGCACAGATACGCAGTATTTT.

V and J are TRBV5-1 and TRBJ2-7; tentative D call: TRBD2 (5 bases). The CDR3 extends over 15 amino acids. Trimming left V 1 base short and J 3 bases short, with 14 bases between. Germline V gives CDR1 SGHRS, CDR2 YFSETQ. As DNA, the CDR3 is TGCGCCAGCAGCTTGCAGTCTGGACTGAACTACGAGCAGTACTTC. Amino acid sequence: CASSLQSGLNYEQYF.

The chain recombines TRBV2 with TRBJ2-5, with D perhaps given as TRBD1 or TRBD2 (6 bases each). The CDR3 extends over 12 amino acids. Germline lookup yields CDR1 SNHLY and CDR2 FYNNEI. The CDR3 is CGTGAFQETQYF. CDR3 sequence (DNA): TGTGGGACGGGGGCCTTCCAAGAGACCCAGTACTTC.

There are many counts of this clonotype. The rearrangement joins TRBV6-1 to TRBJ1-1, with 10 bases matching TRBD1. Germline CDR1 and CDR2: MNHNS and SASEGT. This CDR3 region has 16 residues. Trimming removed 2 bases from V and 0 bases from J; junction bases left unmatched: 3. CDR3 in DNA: TGTGCCAGCAGTGAACCGGGACAGGGGTTGAACACTGAAGCTTTCTTT. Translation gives CASSEPGQGLNTEAFF.

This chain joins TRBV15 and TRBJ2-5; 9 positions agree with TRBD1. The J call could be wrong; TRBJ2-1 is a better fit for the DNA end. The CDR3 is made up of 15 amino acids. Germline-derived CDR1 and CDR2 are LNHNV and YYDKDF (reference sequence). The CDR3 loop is CATSGGHRGQNEQFF. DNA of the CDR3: TGTGCCACCAGCGGGGGGCACAGGGGGCAAAATGAGCAGTTCTTC.

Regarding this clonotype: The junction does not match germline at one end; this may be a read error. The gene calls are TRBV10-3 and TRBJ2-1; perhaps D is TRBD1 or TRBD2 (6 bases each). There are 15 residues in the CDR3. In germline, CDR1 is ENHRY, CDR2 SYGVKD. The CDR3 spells CAITDPGDSDNEQFF. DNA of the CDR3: TGTGCCATCACCGATCCAGGGGACTCCGACAATGAGCAGTTCTTC.